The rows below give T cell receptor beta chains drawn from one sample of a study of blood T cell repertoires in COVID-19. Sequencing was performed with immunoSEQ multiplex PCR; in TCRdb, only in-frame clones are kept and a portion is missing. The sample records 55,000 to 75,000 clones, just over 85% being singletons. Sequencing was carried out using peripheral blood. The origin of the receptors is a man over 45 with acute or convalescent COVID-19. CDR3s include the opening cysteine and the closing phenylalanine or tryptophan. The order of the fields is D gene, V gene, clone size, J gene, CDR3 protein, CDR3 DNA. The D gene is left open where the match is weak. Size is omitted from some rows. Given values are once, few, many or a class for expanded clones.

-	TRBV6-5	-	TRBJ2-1	CASSRIGQFF	TGTGCCAGCAGTCGAATCGGGCAGTTCTTC
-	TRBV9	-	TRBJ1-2	CASSPDPLSGLIRPANYGYTF	TGTGCCAGCAGCCCCGACCCTTTAAGCGGATTGATACGGCCTGCTAACTATGGCTACACCTTC
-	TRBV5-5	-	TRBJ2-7	CASSLGAGVPSYEQYF	TGTGCCAGCAGCTTGGGTGCCGGTGTTCCCTCATACGAGCAGTACTTC
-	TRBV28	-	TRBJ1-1	CASLEGDTEAFF	TGTGCCAGCCTCGAGGGTGACACTGAAGCTTTCTTT
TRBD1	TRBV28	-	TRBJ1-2	CASSSTGTGDNGYTF	TGTGCCAGCAGTTCTACCGGGACAGGGGATAATGGCTACACCTTC
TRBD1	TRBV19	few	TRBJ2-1	CASRGGQVYNEQFF	TGTGCCAGTAGGGGTGGACAGGTTTACAATGAGCAGTTCTTC
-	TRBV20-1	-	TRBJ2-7	CSASLGAGSYEQYF	TGCAGTGCTAGTTTGGGGGCTGGGTCCTACGAGCAGTACTTC
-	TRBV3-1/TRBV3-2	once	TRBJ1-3	CASSQAGSGNTIYF	TGTGCCAGCAGCCAAGCCGGCTCTGGAAACACCATATATTTT
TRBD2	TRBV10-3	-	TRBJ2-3	CAISERLAGGVSDTQYF	TGTGCCATCAGTGAGAGGTTAGCGGGGGGAGTCTCAGATACGCAGTATTTT
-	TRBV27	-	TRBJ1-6	CASSLYGGLSSYNSPLHF	TGTGCCAGCAGTTTATATGGGGGGTTAAGCTCCTATAATTCACCCCTCCACTTT
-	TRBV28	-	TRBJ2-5	CASSVTGLGQETQYF	TGTGCCAGCAGTGTCACAGGGTTGGGGCAAGAGACCCAGTACTTC
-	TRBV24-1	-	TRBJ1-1	CATSRDGTEAFF	TGTGCCACCTCCAGGGATGGTACTGAAGCTTTCTTT
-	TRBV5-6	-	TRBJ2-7	CASSFAQGREQYF	TGTGCCAGCAGCTTCGCACAGGGGAGGGAGCAGTACTTC
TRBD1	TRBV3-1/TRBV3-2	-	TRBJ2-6	CASSQAGQETGANVLTF	TGTGCCAGCAGCCAAGCGGGACAGGAGACTGGGGCCAACGTCCTGACTTTC
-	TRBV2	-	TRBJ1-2	CASKNNRNNYGYTF	TGTGCCAGCAAGAACAACAGGAATAACTATGGCTACACCTTC
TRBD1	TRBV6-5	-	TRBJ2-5	CASSTYQGAGETQYF	TGTGCCAGCAGTACCTACCAGGGGGCTGGGGAGACCCAGTACTTC
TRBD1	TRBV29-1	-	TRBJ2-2	CSVALGTGNTGELFF	TGCAGCGTTGCACTGGGGACAGGGAACACCGGGGAGCTGTTTTTT
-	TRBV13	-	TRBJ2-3	CASSLRADTQYF	TGTGCCAGCAGCTTACGAGCGGATACGCAGTATTTT
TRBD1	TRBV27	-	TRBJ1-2	CASSSNAGGNGYTF	TGTGCCAGCAGTTCCAATGCAGGGGGTAATGGCTACACCTTC
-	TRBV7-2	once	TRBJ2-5	CASSLGGMETQYF	TGTGCCAGCAGCTTAGGAGGGATGGAGACCCAGTACTTC
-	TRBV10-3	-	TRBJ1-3	CAIREDRAGNTIYF	TGTGCCATCAGAGAAGACAGAGCTGGAAACACCATATATTTT
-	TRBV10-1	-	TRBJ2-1	CASSPRASSYNEQFF	TGCGCCAGCAGTCCCAGGGCCAGCTCCTACAATGAGCAGTTCTTC
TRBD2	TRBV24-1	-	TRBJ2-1	CATSDLAGASEDEQFF	TGTGCCACCAGTGATTTAGCGGGAGCGAGCGAGGATGAGCAGTTCTTC
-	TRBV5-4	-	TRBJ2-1	CASSSAGTFSYNEQFF	TGTGCCAGCAGCTCAGCTGGGACTTTCTCCTACAATGAGCAGTTCTTC
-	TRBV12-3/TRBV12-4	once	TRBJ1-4	CASSFVLEKLFF	TGTGCCAGCAGTTTCGTTTTGGAAAAACTGTTTTTT
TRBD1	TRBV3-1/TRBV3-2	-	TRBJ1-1	CASSQRDRKNTEAFF	TGTGCCAGCAGCCAACGGGACAGGAAAAACACTGAAGCTTTCTTT
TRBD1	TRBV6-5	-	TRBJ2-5	CASSPWTGRQETQYF	TGTGCCAGCAGTCCTTGGACAGGGCGTCAAGAGACCCAGTACTTC
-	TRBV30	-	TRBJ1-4	CAWSVGGTNEKLFF	TGTGCCTGGAGTGTAGGCGGGACTAATGAAAAACTGTTTTTT
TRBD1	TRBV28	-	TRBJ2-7	CASSLGTGGRYYEQYF	TGTGCCAGCAGTTTAGGGACAGGGGGGCGCTACTACGAGCAGTACTTC
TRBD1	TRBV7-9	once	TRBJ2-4	CASSLGTGGGSFAIQYF	TGTGCCAGCAGCTTAGGGACAGGGGGAGGTAGTTTCGCCATTCAGTACTTC
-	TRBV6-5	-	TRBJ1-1	CASSISGANTEAFF	TGTGCCAGCAGCATCTCAGGGGCAAACACTGAAGCTTTCTTT
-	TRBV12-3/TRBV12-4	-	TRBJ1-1	CASSGGFEAFF	TGTGCCAGCAGTGGGGGCTTTGAAGCTTTCTTT
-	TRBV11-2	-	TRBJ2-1	CASSPQGSEQFF	TGTGCCAGCAGCCCACAGGGTAGCGAGCAGTTCTTC
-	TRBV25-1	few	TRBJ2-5	CASSDRRQETQYF	TGTGCCAGCAGTGATAGGAGACAAGAGACCCAGTACTTC
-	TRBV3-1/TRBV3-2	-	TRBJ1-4	CASSQDRVTHEKLFF	TGTGCCAGCAGCCAAGACAGGGTCACGCACGAAAAACTGTTTTTT
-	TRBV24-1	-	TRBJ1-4	CATQGIREKLFF	TGTGCCACGCAGGGAATTAGAGAAAAACTGTTTTTT
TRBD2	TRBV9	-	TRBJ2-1	CASSASGSSNNEQFF	TGTGCCAGCAGCGCAAGCGGGAGTAGTAACAATGAGCAGTTCTTC
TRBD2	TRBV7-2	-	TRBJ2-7	CASSLVLAGVQYF	TGTGCCAGCAGCTTAGTGCTAGCGGGAGTGCAGTACTTC
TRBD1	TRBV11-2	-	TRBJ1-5	CASSLGGGGDQPQHF	TGTGCCAGCAGCTTAGGAGGGGGCGGGGATCAGCCCCAGCATTTT
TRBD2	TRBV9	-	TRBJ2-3	CASSVYGGADTQYF	TGTGCCAGCAGCGTATATGGGGGGGCAGATACGCAGTATTTT
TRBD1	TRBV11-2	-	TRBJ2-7	CASSLDLVGTGDEQYF	TGTGCCAGCAGCTTAGATCTGGTGGGGACAGGGGACGAGCAGTACTTC
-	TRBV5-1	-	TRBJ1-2	CASSLSADYGYTF	TGCGCCAGCAGCTTGAGCGCGGACTATGGCTACACCTTC
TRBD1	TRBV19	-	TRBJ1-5	CASSIPGGRQPQHF	TGTGCCAGTAGTATTCCAGGGGGCCGGCAGCCCCAGCATTTT
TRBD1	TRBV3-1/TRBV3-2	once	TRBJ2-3	CASSQRRTGDWDTQYF	TGTGCCAGCAGCCAAAGGCGGACAGGGGATTGGGATACGCAGTATTTT
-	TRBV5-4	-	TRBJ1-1	CASSFAGGEAFF	TGTGCCAGCAGCTTTGCAGGAGGTGAAGCTTTCTTT
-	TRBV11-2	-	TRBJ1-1	CASSFSRGDTEAFF	TGTGCCAGCAGCTTTTCCAGGGGAGACACTGAAGCTTTCTTT
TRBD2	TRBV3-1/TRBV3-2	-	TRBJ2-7	CASSQVLLAGRYEQYF	TGTGCCAGCAGCCAAGTCCTGCTAGCGGGGCGTTACGAGCAGTACTTC
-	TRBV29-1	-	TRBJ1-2	CSVPLAYYGYTF	TGCAGCGTACCCCTAGCTTACTATGGCTACACCTTC
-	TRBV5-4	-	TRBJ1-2	CASSLAGAGDSDGYTF	TGTGCCAGCAGCTTGGCCGGGGCTGGGGACTCGGATGGCTACACCTTC
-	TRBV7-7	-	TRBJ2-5	CASSFDREETQYF	TGTGCTAGCAGTTTTGACAGAGAAGAGACCCAGTACTTC